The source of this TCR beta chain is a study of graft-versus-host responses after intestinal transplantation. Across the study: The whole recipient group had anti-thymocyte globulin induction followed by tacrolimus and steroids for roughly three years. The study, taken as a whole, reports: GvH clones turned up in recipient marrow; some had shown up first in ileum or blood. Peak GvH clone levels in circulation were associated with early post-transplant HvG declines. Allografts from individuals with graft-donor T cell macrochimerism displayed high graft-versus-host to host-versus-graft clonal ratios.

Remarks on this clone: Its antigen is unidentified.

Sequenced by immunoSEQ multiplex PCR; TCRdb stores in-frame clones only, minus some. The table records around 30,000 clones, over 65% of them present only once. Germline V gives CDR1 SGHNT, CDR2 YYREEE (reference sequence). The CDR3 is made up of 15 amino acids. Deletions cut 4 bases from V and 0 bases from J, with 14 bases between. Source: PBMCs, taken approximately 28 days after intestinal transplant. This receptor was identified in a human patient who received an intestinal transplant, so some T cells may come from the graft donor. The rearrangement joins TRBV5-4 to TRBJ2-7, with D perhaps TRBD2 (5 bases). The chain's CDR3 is CASSEDGGNSYEQYF. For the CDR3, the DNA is TGTGCCAGCAGCGAGGACGGAGGCAACTCCTACGAGCAGTACTTC.